The 21 T cell receptor beta chains below were found in one sample sequenced in a study of OX40 agonist ivuxolimab in advanced cancers. Generated by immunoSEQ multiplex PCR, the TCRdb table keeps only in-frame clones and is missing some. The table lists tens of thousands of clones, 94% of them singletons. Sequenced material: CD4+ or CD8+ T cells sorted from blood, taken in a trial of the OX40 agonist ivuxolimab. These receptors all come from an adult with an advanced solid tumor such as melanoma, head and neck, liver or kidney cancer.

J is TRBJ2-3 and V is TRBV6-1; D might be TRBD1 (6 bases). Germline V gene data show CDR1 as MNHNS and CDR2 as SASEGT. V shed 8 bases and J shed 0 bases, with 15 bases lying between them. The CDR3 loop spans 15 amino acids. This chain's CDR3 is CASEGNTGSTDTQYF. The CDR3, as DNA: TGTGCCAGCGAAGGAAACACAGGGAGCACAGATACGCAGTATTTT.

The rearrangement links TRBV4-1 to TRBJ2-2, with D hard to call. Germline V gives CDR1 MGHRA, CDR2 YSYEKL. Trimming pared 2 bases from V and 3 bases from J, leaving 4 bases between. This CDR3 comprises 13 residues. In DNA, the CDR3 is TGCGCCAGCAGCCAAACAGACACCGGGGAGCTGTTTTTT. It translates to CASSQTDTGELFF.

This sequence joins TRBV6-1 and TRBJ2-7; no definite D call. The V gene's germline CDR1 is MNHNS and CDR2 SASEGT. There are 13 residues in the CDR3. Trimming cost V 0 bases and J 4 bases, with 7 bases left between them. The CDR3 loop reads CASSEALLYEQYF. The DNA of the CDR3 is TGTGCCAGCAGTGAAGCGCTCTTATACGAGCAGTACTTC.

This chain joins TRBV21-1 and TRBJ2-1; TRBD2 is taken as the D call from the table, unchecked against the DNA. TRBV21-1 has pseudogene status. The CDR3 is 19 amino acids. The CDR3 sequence: CASSNVDRRLGLVPNEQFF. The DNA for the CDR3 is TGTGCCAGCAGCAATGTTGATAGACGGTTAGGACTAGTTCCCAATGAGCAGTTCTTC.

The chain joins TRBV7-9 to TRBJ2-2, with TRBD1 identical over 9 bases. The length of the CDR3 is 19 residues. Germline V gives CDR1 SEHNR, CDR2 FQNEAQ (reference sequence). The V segment lost 5 bases and the J segment 6 bases; nucleotides outside the gene matches: 19. The CDR3 DNA reads as TGTGCCAGCAGCGTAGTTCCTCGGGACAGGGTGAACAGGGCCGGGGAGCTGTTTTTT. Protein: CASSVVPRDRVNRAGELFF.

This clone has only one observation. The chain carries TRBV2 and TRBJ2-7; TRBD1 matches at 7 bases. The CDR3 totals 15 residues. Germline CDR1 reads SNHLY; CDR2 reads FYNNEI. V trimming: 1 base; J trimming: 0 bases; junction bases outside the gene matches: 3. CDR3 loop: CASSEVRDSSYEQYF. The CDR3 DNA sequence: TGTGCCAGCAGTGAAGTCCGGGACAGCTCCTACGAGCAGTACTTC. Supplemented by reference TRBV2 and TRBJ2-7, the full variable domain reads EPEVTQTPSHQVTQMGQEVILRCVPISNHLYFYWYRQILGQKVEFLVSFYNNEISEKSEIFDDQFSVERPDGSNFTLKIRSTKLEDSAMYFCASSEVRDSSYEQYFGPGTRLTVT.

The chain has TRBV28 and TRBJ2-7, with D unresolved. Trimming left V 3 bases short and J 6 bases short, with 3 bases between. From germline, CDR1 is MDHEN and CDR2 SYDVKM. There are 10 residues in the CDR3. The CDR3 sequence is CASSFGEQYF. The CDR3 DNA sequence: TGTGCCAGCAGTTTTGGCGAGCAGTACTTC.

The V gene is TRBV11-2, the J gene TRBJ1-1, with D hard to call. Germline V gene sequence: CDR1 SGHAT, CDR2 FQNNGV. Between the trimmed V and J ends, which lost 8 bases and 2 bases, there was a span of 15 bases. This CDR3 is 14 amino acids long. The CDR3 sequence is CASVEDVINTEAFF. The DNA of the CDR3 is TGTGCCAGCGTCGAGGACGTTATTAACACTGAAGCTTTCTTT.

CDR3 sequence reads: CSVALSQGMNTEAFF. For the CDR3, the DNA is TGCAGCGTTGCTTTATCCCAGGGGATGAACACTGAAGCTTTCTTT. The V gene is TRBV29-1, the J gene TRBJ1-1, with D tentatively TRBD1 (6 bases). From germline, CDR1 is SQVTM and CDR2 ANQGSEA. The CDR3 loop spans 15 amino acids. Trimming stripped 4 bases from V and 0 bases from J, with 15 bases between.

The chain is built from TRBV9 and TRBJ2-1; 10 nucleotides line up with TRBD2. Looked up from germline, CDR1 is SGDLS and CDR2 is YYNGEE. V was clipped by 2 bases and J by 7 bases; unmatched bases: 6. This CDR3 has 15 amino acids. The CDR3 coding sequence is TGTGCCAGCAGCGTCGTAGCGGGAGGTTGGAATGAGCAGTTCTTC. This sequence encodes CASSVVAGGWNEQFF.

The V and J genes are TRBV19 and TRBJ2-1, with 7 positions matching TRBD1. Trimming removed 5 bases from V and 0 bases from J; junction bases left unmatched: 4. Germline assignment: CDR1 LNHDA and CDR2 SQIVND (reference sequence). This CDR3 is 15 amino acids long. This chain's CDR3 is CASSDRVSSYNEQFF. As DNA, the CDR3 is TGTGCCAGTAGTGACAGGGTTAGCTCCTACAATGAGCAGTTCTTC.

The V gene is TRBV6-5, the J gene TRBJ2-7; 9 bases are a match to TRBD1. Trimming removed 6 bases from V and 4 bases from J; junction bases left unmatched: 7. In germline, CDR1 is MNHEY, CDR2 SVGAGI. The CDR3 runs 14 residues. The CDR3 is CASSPRDRDYEQYF. The CDR3 DNA is TGTGCCAGCAGCCCCAGGGACAGGGATTACGAGCAGTACTTC.

The V gene is TRBV30, the J gene TRBJ2-2, with a tentative D call TRBD1 (6 bases). From germline, CDR1 is GTSNPN and CDR2 SVGIG (reference sequence). V was clipped by 7 bases and J by 5 bases, with 11 bases between them. The CDR3 has 12 amino acids. CDR3 in DNA: TGTGCCTTAAACAGGGAAACCGGGGAGCTGTTTTTT. Protein product: CALNRETGELFF.

The chain uses TRBV6-5 and TRBJ2-7; 13 bases line up with TRBD2. V shed 0 bases and J 9 bases; nucleotides not matched to a gene: 8. Germline values: CDR1 MNHEY, CDR2 SVGAGI. This CDR3 is built from 16 residues. Here the CDR3 reads CASSYSGTSGMGPQYF. DNA for the CDR3: TGTGCCAGCAGTTACTCCGGGACTAGCGGGATGGGTCCGCAGTACTTC.

This chain joins TRBV18 and TRBJ2-7; D may correspond to TRBD1 or TRBD2 (6 bases each). Per the germline V gene, CDR1 is KGHSH and CDR2 is LQKENI. The CDR3 spans 15 residues. Trimming removed 3 bases at V and 2 bases at J, with 14 bases between. The CDR3 DNA reads TGTGCCAGCTCACCGACGGAAGGGGGGACCTACGAGCAGTACTTC. Translating it yields CASSPTEGGTYEQYF.

The gene calls are TRBV6-5 and TRBJ1-2; 9 nucleotides align to TRBD1. The J segment lost 7 bases and the V segment lost 6 bases, leaving 6 bases of the junction unmatched. This CDR3 spans 13 amino acids. Germline V gene lookup returns CDR1 MNHEY and CDR2 SVGAGI. The CDR3 reads CASSRGQGSGYTF. CDR3 sequence (DNA): TGTGCCAGCAGCAGAGGACAGGGGTCTGGCTACACCTTC.

J is TRBJ2-7 and V is TRBV15; D is unclear. The V end lost 3 bases, the J end lost 3 bases, and 18 bases lay between the germline ends. Germline CDR1 reads LNHNV; CDR2 reads YYDKDF (reference sequence). The CDR3 sequence is 16 residues long. CDR3 residues: CATSRMASLVGYEQYF. CDR3 sequence (DNA): TGTGCCACCAGCAGGATGGCCAGCCTGGTCGGCTACGAGCAGTACTTC.

The genes are TRBV5-6 and TRBJ2-1, with TRBD2 matching 8 bases. Germline V gene sequence: CDR1 SGHDT, CDR2 YYEEEE. V was pared by 3 bases and J by 4 bases, with 3 bases of the junction left unmatched. The CDR3 runs 14 residues. CDR3 nucleotide sequence: TGTGCCAGCAGCTCCAGCGGGAGATACAATGAGCAGTTCTTC. As protein: CASSSSGRYNEQFF.

The rearrangement joins TRBV27 to TRBJ2-3; 16 bases fit TRBD2. V was pared by 4 bases and J by 1 base, with 5 bases of the junction left unmatched. The CDR3 sequence is 18 residues long. Germline CDR1 reads MNHEY; CDR2 reads SMNVEV (reference sequence). As DNA, the CDR3 is TGTGCCAGCAGTTCGGGACTAGCGGGAGGGCCGGGCACAGATACGCAGTATTTT. It yields the protein CASSSGLAGGPGTDTQYF.

This chain links TRBV27 with TRBJ2-5, with D perhaps TRBD2 (6 bases). Per germline, CDR1 MNHEY and CDR2 SMNVEV (reference sequence). This CDR3 contains 14 residues. The V end was cut by 4 bases, the J end by 5 bases, with 14 bases between. In DNA form, the CDR3 reads TGTGCCAGCAGTTGGGGATCAGCGGGCGAGACCCAGTACTTC. As protein: CASSWGSAGETQYF.

The chain couples TRBV6-6 to TRBJ2-3; D possibly corresponds to TRBD2 (5 bases). CDR3 length equals 14 residues. Between the trimmed V and J ends, which lost 7 bases and 6 bases, there was a span of 17 bases. The germline gives CDR1 MNHNY, CDR2 SVGAGI (reference sequence). The CDR3 loop is CASTGNLEGDTQYF. As DNA, the CDR3 is TGTGCCAGCACCGGGAACCTAGAAGGGGATACGCAGTATTTT.